A single sample gave rise to the 10 T cell receptor beta chains below, sequenced in a study of cytomegalovirus exposure and HLA in healthy donors. The primer mix had 60 Vbeta and 13 Jbeta primers. The repertoire was sequenced with immunoSEQ multiplex PCR; TCRdb's copy has only in-frame clones and lacks some. The data hold 120,000 to 150,000 clones, with roughly 66% observed a single time. Sample: PBMCs. These receptors originate from a woman younger than 35 in good health and CMV-seronegative.

There are a few counts of this clone. CDR3 nucleotides: TGTGCCAGCAGCTTGGCGGGTCGGAACTACGAGCAGTACGTC. It yields the protein CASSLAGRNYEQYV. V gene TRBV5-6 combines with J gene TRBJ2-7; D not certain. The CDR3 sequence is 14 residues long. Germline V gives CDR1 SGHDT, CDR2 YYEEEE. Trimming left V 0 bases short and J 3 bases short, with 10 bases between.

This rearrangement joins TRBV5-8 to TRBJ2-7; the match to TRBD1 covers 9 bases. With 3 bases clipped from V and 4 bases from J, the junction kept 5 bases outside the gene matches. The CDR3 is 14 amino acids. Germline CDR1 SGHTS, CDR2 YDEGEE. The CDR3, as DNA: TGTGCCAGCAGCTCTACAGGGGGCGGATACGAGCAGTACTTC. Protein: CASSSTGGGYEQYF.

The gene calls are TRBV7-2 and TRBJ1-6; D ambiguous. Germline V gene data show CDR1 as SGHTA and CDR2 as FQGNSA. The CDR3 is 17 residues long. V shed 5 bases and J shed 3 bases, with 17 bases lying between them. The CDR3 nucleotides are TGTGCCAGCAGCCCGAGGAGGCGGAACGACTATAATTCACCCCTCCACTTT. It yields the protein CASSPRRRNDYNSPLHF.

The chain recombines TRBV4-1 with TRBJ2-2, with 12 bases identical to TRBD2. Trimming cost V 1 base and J 4 bases; bases outside gene matches: 4. The CDR3 runs to 17 residues. CDR1 MGHRA and CDR2 YSYEKL come from the germline V gene. The CDR3 coding sequence is TGCGCCAGCAGCCAAGTGGCTAGCGGGAGGGGCACCGGGGAGCTGTTTTTT. Translated, it gives CASSQVASGRGTGELFF.

This chain joins TRBV13 and TRBJ1-1; unclear D gene. V was clipped by 1 base and J by 3 bases, with 9 bases between them. CDR1 is PRHDT and CDR2 is FYEKMQ in the germline V gene (reference sequence). The CDR3 has 14 residues. The CDR3 DNA reads as TGTGCCAGCAGCTTAGTCAGGCGGGACACTGAAGCTTTCTTT. This translates into CASSLVRRDTEAFF.

The chain uses TRBV9 and TRBJ2-7; a possible D gene is TRBD2 (6 bases). The CDR3 contains 14 residues. Germline CDR1 SGDLS, CDR2 YYNGEE. V lost 4 bases and J 4 bases, leaving 15 bases between the germline ends. The CDR3 region has the DNA TGTGCCAGCAGCAAAACAGCGGGTGGGTACGAGCAGTACTTC. Protein: CASSKTAGGYEQYF.

J is TRBJ2-5 and V is TRBV28; unclear D gene. Deletions cut 2 bases from V and 2 bases from J, with 12 bases between. The CDR3 loop spans 15 amino acids. Germline CDR1 reads MDHEN; CDR2 reads SYDVKM. CDR3 coding DNA: TGTGCCAGCAGTTTAGGTGGAGCCGGTCAAGAGACCCAGTACTTC. Residues: CASSLGGAGQETQYF. Drawing the rest from reference TRBV28 and TRBJ2-5, the complete variable domain is DVKVTQSSRYLVKRTGEKVFLECVQDMDHENMFWYRQDPGLGLRLIYFSYDVKMKEKGDIPEGYSVSREKKERFSLILESASTNQTSMYLCASSLGGAGQETQYFGPGTRLLVL.

This chain connects TRBV28 to TRBJ2-1; TRBD2 agrees at 9 bases. Germline V gene data show CDR1 as MDHEN and CDR2 as SYDVKM. The CDR3 totals 16 residues. Germline trimming cut 4 bases from V and 4 bases from J; bases unmatched to any gene: 8. CDR3 bases: TGTGCCAGCAGTTCCCGACTAGCGGAGATATACAATGAGCAGTTCTTC. It codes for CASSSRLAEIYNEQFF.

Concerning this clone: Germline and junction disagree at one end, which may indicate a read error. The rearrangement joins TRBV7-9 to TRBJ1-5; a weak D match, TRBD1 (6 bases). CDR3 length: 16 residues. Germline V lookup: CDR1 SEHNR, CDR2 FQNEAQ (reference sequence). CDR3 residues: CSSSQTTGFSNQPQHF. The CDR3 DNA reads as TGTTCCAGCAGCCAAACCACAGGGTTCAGCAATCAGCCCCAGCATTTT.

The sample holds a few counts of this clone. CDR3 sequence (DNA): TGCGCCAGCAGCTTCACAGGGGGCTATGAAAAACTGTTTTTT. Translation gives CASSFTGGYEKLFF. This chain uses TRBV5-1 with TRBJ1-4; 9 bases are shared with TRBD1. The CDR3 runs to 14 residues. CDR1 is SGHRS, CDR2 YFSETQ, per germline. The trim removed 2 bases at V and 6 bases at J, leaving 2 bases unmatched.